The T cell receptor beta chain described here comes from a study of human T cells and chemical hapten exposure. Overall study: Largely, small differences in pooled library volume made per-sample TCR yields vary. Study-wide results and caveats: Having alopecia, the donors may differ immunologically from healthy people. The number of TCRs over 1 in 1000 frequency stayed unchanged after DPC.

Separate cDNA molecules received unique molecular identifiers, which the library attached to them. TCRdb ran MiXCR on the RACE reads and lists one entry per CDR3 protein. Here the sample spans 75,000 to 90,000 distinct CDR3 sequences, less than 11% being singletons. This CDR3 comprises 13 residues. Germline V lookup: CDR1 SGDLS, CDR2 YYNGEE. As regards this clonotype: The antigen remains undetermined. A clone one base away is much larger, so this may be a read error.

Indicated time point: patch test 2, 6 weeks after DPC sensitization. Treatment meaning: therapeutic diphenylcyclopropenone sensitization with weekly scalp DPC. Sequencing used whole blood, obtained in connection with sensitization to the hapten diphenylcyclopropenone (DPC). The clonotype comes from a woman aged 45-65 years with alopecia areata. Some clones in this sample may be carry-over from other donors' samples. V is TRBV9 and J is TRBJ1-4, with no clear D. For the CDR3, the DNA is TGTGCCAGCAGCCCTAGGACGGCTGAAAATCTGTTTTTT. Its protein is CASSPRTAENLFF.